These 21 T cell receptor beta chains originate from one sample sequenced in a study of blood T cell repertoires in COVID-19 (dated by TCRdb to the early 2020s). Libraries came from the immunoSEQ multiplex PCR assay. TCRdb retrieved this table from immuneACCESS and kept in-frame rearrangements only. Not all clones are present; in checked studies, unresolved V genes account for under half, and no reason is known for the remainder. A total of about 180,000 clones appear in this sample, approximately 82% of them only once. About 16% of the sample comes from the top ten. The sample taken for sequencing was PBMCs or T cells enriched from blood (not recorded which). The receptors stem from a man aged 50 or older who had recovered from COVID-19.

V gene TRBV5-1 combines with J gene TRBJ1-3, with TRBD1 identical over 9 bases. J was trimmed by 4 bases and V by 5 bases; bases with no gene match: 7. CDR3 length: 15 amino acids. From germline, CDR1 is SGHRS and CDR2 YFSETQ. The CDR3 DNA follows: TGCGCCAGCAGGCGGGGACAGGGCACCGGAAACACCATATATTTT. Protein sequence: CASRRGQGTGNTIYF.

The sample holds a few counts of this clone. The chain couples TRBV2 to TRBJ1-2; D unclear. The germline CDR1 and CDR2 sequences are SNHLY and FYNNEI. There are 13 residues in the CDR3. V lost 6 bases and J 0 bases, leaving 8 bases between the germline ends. The CDR3 nucleotides are TGTGCCAGCAGGAGGTCGACTAACTATGGCTACACCTTC. Its protein product is CASRRSTNYGYTF.

The chain has TRBV15 and TRBJ2-3; 10 bases align to TRBD1. The CDR3 runs 16 residues. V trimming: 0 bases; J trimming: 1 base; junction bases outside the gene matches: 1. Germline V gives CDR1 LNHNV, CDR2 YYDKDF (reference sequence). CDR3 region: CATSRDGTGGTDTQYF. CDR3 nucleotides: TGTGCCACCAGCAGAGACGGGACAGGGGGCACAGATACGCAGTATTTT. The complete variable domain, with remaining parts taken from reference TRBV15 and TRBJ2-3, reads DAMVIQNPRYQVTQFGKPVTLSCSQTLNHNVMYWYQQKSSQAPKLLFHYYDKDFNNEADTPDNFQSRRPNTSFCFLDIRSPGLGDTAMYLCATSRDGTGGTDTQYFGPGTRLTVL.

The gene calls are TRBV3-1 (or the pseudogene TRBV3-2) and TRBJ2-5, with D maybe TRBD2 (6 bases). Germline V gene sequence: CDR1 LGHDT, CDR2 YNNKEL (reference sequence). Trimming shortened V by 2 bases and J by 5 bases, and 21 bases separated the two germline ends. CDR3 length: 17 amino acids. CDR3 bases: TGTGCCAGCAGCCAAAGAAGAGGGCCCGGGGGTCGGGAGACCCAGTACTTC. This codes for CASSQRRGPGGRETQYF.

The chain has TRBV5-1 and TRBJ2-1, with 9 bases lining up with TRBD2. This CDR3 comprises 15 residues. V gave up 0 bases and J gave up 3 bases; unmatched junction bases: 1. CDR1 and CDR2 from the germline V gene are SGHRS and YFSETQ. The CDR3 DNA reads as TGCGCCAGCAGCTTGGCTAGCGGGAACTACAATGAGCAGTTCTTC. It specifies CASSLASGNYNEQFF. Together with reference TRBV5-1 and TRBJ2-1, the CDR3 gives the full variable domain: KAGVTQTPRYLIKTRGQQVTLSCSPISGHRSVSWYQQTPGQGLQFLFEYFSETQRNKGNFPGRFSGRQFSNSRSEMNVSTLELGDSALYLCASSLASGNYNEQFFGPGTRLTVL.

The chain uses TRBV5-6 and TRBJ1-5; TRBD1 matches 7 bases. J gave up 6 bases and V 5 bases, and 17 bases lay outside the gene matches. Germline CDR1 is SGHDT and CDR2 is YYEEEE. The CDR3 runs 17 residues. The CDR3 DNA is TGTGCCAGCAGTAGATGGGACAGCCTCAGGTCAGGTCAGCCCCAGCATTTT. It yields the protein CASSRWDSLRSGQPQHF.

This chain connects TRBV5-1 to TRBJ2-5, with TRBD2 matching over 15 bases. Germline loops: CDR1 SGHRS, CDR2 YFSETQ. The CDR3 consists of 16 residues. After removal of 3 bases from V and 5 bases from J, the junction contained 5 bases not matched to a gene. The CDR3, as DNA: TGCGCCAGCAGCTGGACTAGCGGGGGGGCTCGGGAGACCCAGTACTTC. This codes for CASSWTSGGARETQYF.

The V call is TRBV18, the J call TRBJ2-1, with 12 bases that match TRBD2. Germline values: CDR1 KGHSH, CDR2 LQKENI. The CDR3 is made up of 13 amino acids. Germline trimming cut 10 bases from V and 8 bases from J; bases unmatched to any gene: 6. CDR3 in DNA: TGTGCCACTCGAAGGACTAGCGGGGATGAGCAGTTCTTC. Protein product: CATRRTSGDEQFF.

The gene calls are TRBV2 and TRBJ1-6, with 8 bases fitting TRBD1. J gave up 9 bases and V 6 bases, and 28 bases lay outside the gene matches. The V gene's germline CDR1 is SNHLY and CDR2 FYNNEI. The CDR3 runs to 21 residues. CDR3 sequence (DNA): TGTGCCAGCAGGGACAGGGAACTACTAACAGGGTTCTCACTCCTATTTTCACCCCTCCACTTT. Protein sequence: CASRDRELLTGFSLLFSPLHF.

Ten or more counts support this clone. V is TRBV9 and J is TRBJ2-7, with 11 bases lining up with TRBD2. V was clipped by 5 bases and J by 3 bases; unmatched bases: 7. This CDR3 is 15 amino acids long. In germline, CDR1 is SGDLS, CDR2 YYNGEE. The CDR3 reads CASSPTSGGVYEQYF. CDR3 coding DNA: TGTGCCAGCAGTCCCACTAGCGGGGGTGTCTACGAGCAGTACTTC.

The V and J genes are TRBV19 and TRBJ1-2; D gene ambiguous. V lost 3 bases and J 4 bases, leaving 9 bases between the germline ends. CDR3 size: 13 residues. Germline V gives CDR1 LNHDA, CDR2 SQIVND (reference sequence). The CDR3 DNA reads TGTGCCAGTAGTATGGTACAAATCTATGGCTACACCTTC. Translating it yields CASSMVQIYGYTF. Looking up the rest from reference TRBV19 and TRBJ1-2 gives the full variable domain: DGGITQSPKYLFRKEGQNVTLSCEQNLNHDAMYWYRQDPGQGLRLIYYSQIVNDFQKGDIAEGYSVSREKKESFPLTVTSAQKNPTAFYLCASSMVQIYGYTFGSGTRLTVV.

The chain couples TRBV11-3 to TRBJ2-3; possible D gene TRBD2, 6 bases. Germline CDR1 is SGHNT and CDR2 is YENEEA. V lost 5 bases and J 4 bases, leaving 13 bases between the germline ends. The CDR3 runs to 14 residues. Here the CDR3 DNA reads TGTGCCAGCAGCCGGGGGAACGGTCCAGATACGCAGTATTTT. Translated, it gives CASSRGNGPDTQYF. Full variable domain (remainder filled in from reference TRBV11-3 and TRBJ2-3): EAGVVQSPRYKIIEKKQPVAFWCNPISGHNTLYWYLQNLGQGPELLIRYENEEAVDDSQLPKDRFSAERLKGVDSTLKIQPAELGDSAVYLCASSRGNGPDTQYFGPGTRLTVL.

This chain links TRBV5-1 with TRBJ2-2; TRBD2 matches 14 bases. Germline V gene sequence: CDR1 SGHRS, CDR2 YFSETQ. This CDR3 spans 18 amino acids. Germline trimming cut 1 base from V and 0 bases from J; bases unmatched to any gene: 2. DNA for the CDR3: TGCGCCAGCAGCTTGAGACTAGCGGGGGGGCCGAACACCGGGGAGCTGTTTTTT. It encodes CASSLRLAGGPNTGELFF.

The chain combines TRBV6-5 with TRBJ1-2, with unresolved D. Trimming removed 3 bases from V and 3 bases from J, with 17 bases in between. Per germline, CDR1 MNHEY and CDR2 SVGAGI. There are 16 residues in the CDR3. For the CDR3, the DNA is TGTGCCAGCAGTTATAGGATCCCCGCGGGAGACTATGGCTACACCTTC. It codes for CASSYRIPAGDYGYTF.

A single count supports this clone. This rearrangement joins TRBV7-9 to TRBJ1-3; TRBD1 is a possible D gene (6 bases). Germline CDR1 SEHNR, CDR2 FQNEAQ (reference sequence). The CDR3 totals 14 residues. Trimming removed 5 bases at V and 2 bases at J, with 10 bases between. This CDR3 reads CASSPRTAGNTIYF. The CDR3 DNA sequence: TGTGCCAGCAGCCCGAGGACAGCTGGAAACACCATATATTTT.

A word on this clone: Germline is not matched at one junction end, which may reflect a read error. The V and J genes are TRBV3-1 (or the pseudogene TRBV3-2) and TRBJ1-1; possible D gene TRBD1, 5 bases. Germline CDR1 is LGHDT and CDR2 is YNNKEL (reference sequence). The CDR3 consists of 13 residues. The CDR3 region is CASSFGGNAEAFF. The CDR3 coding sequence is TGTGCCAGCAGCTTCGGGGGGAACGCTGAAGCTTTCTTT.

The genes are TRBV5-1 and TRBJ1-1; D is unclear. Deletions cut 0 bases from V and 6 bases from J, with 9 bases between. The CDR3 loop spans 13 amino acids. Germline lookup yields CDR1 SGHRS and CDR2 YFSETQ. The CDR3 here is CASSLETRAEAFF. DNA of the CDR3: TGCGCCAGCAGCTTGGAGACTAGGGCTGAAGCTTTCTTT.

This chain joins TRBV7-3 and TRBJ2-3; D possibly corresponds to TRBD2 (6 bases). Trimming left V 3 bases short and J 0 bases short, with 13 bases between. Germline V gene lookup returns CDR1 SGHTA and CDR2 FQGTGA. This CDR3 has 16 residues. For the CDR3, the DNA is TGTGCCAGCAGCTTGCAAGGGACTTGGAGCACAGATACGCAGTATTTT. Its translation is CASSLQGTWSTDTQYF.

This chain uses TRBV30 with TRBJ1-6; D not resolved. The V gene's germline CDR1 is GTSNPN and CDR2 SVGIG (reference sequence). Trimming took off 2 bases at V and 8 bases at J, with 13 bases between the two ends. CDR3 length: 14 residues. This chain's CDR3 is CAWSLKSVYSPLHF. Written as DNA, the CDR3 is TGTGCCTGGAGTCTAAAGTCGGTTTATTCACCCCTCCACTTT.

In this sample, this clone turned up once. The chain combines TRBV6-5 with TRBJ1-4; D uncertain. Germline V gene lookup returns CDR1 MNHEY and CDR2 SVGAGI. The CDR3 length is 13 residues. V lost 8 bases and J lost 6, with 13 bases in between. This CDR3 is CASLAVGDEKLFF. Here the CDR3 DNA reads TGTGCCAGCTTGGCAGTAGGAGATGAAAAACTGTTTTTT.

Regarding this clone: Sequence at one end of the junction differs from germline and may be a read error. The CDR3 here is CASSLQGQGMKTEAFF. The CDR3 DNA reads TGCGCCAGCAGTCTACAAGGACAGGGGATGAAAACTGAAGCTTTCTTT. This sequence joins TRBV5-1 and TRBJ1-1; 9 bases agree with TRBD1. The germline CDR1 and CDR2 sequences are SGHRS and YFSETQ. The CDR3 extends over 16 amino acids.